One sample yielded the 30 T cell receptor beta chains listed below, sequenced in a study of blood T cell repertoires in COVID-19 (dated by TCRdb to 2020 to 2021). Libraries were constructed by the immunoSEQ multiplex PCR assay. TCRdb provides this immuneACCESS table in a form limited to in-frame rearrangements. Some clones are lacking; in checked studies, under half of them reflect an unresolved V gene, and why the rest are absent is not known. The sample profile shows more than 25,000 clones; around 92% of them were found once. The biggest ten clones account for approximately 0.55% of the sample. The sample consisted of peripheral blood. These receptors all stem from a woman in her forties with active or convalescent COVID-19.

The chain uses TRBV5-4 and TRBJ2-7; 15 nucleotides line up with TRBD2. V was pared by 4 bases and J by 0 bases, with 11 bases of the junction left unmatched. The V gene's germline CDR1 is SGHNT and CDR2 YYREEE (reference sequence). The CDR3 length is 19 residues. CDR3 protein: CASSVPGLAGGLSSYEQYF. In DNA, the CDR3 is TGTGCCAGCAGCGTCCCGGGACTAGCGGGAGGCCTAAGCTCCTACGAGCAGTACTTC. Supplemented by reference TRBV5-4 and TRBJ2-7, the full variable domain reads ETGVTQSPTHLIKTRGQQVTLRCSSQSGHNTVSWYQQALGQGPQFIFQYYREEENGRGNFPPRFSGLQFPNYSSELNVNALELDDSALYLCASSVPGLAGGLSSYEQYFGPGTRLTVT.

The V and J genes are TRBV6-8 and TRBJ2-7; TRBD2 is a possible D gene (5 bases). Trimming took 2 bases from V and 1 from J, leaving 15 bases between them. The CDR3 extends over 16 amino acids. Germline V gene lookup returns CDR1 MNHGY and CDR2 SAAAGT. In DNA form, the CDR3 reads TGTGCCAGCAGTTACCGGACTTGGATACATTCCTACGAGCAGTACTTC. Its protein product is CASSYRTWIHSYEQYF.

The chain has TRBV28 and TRBJ1-5; D is unresolved. Germline assignment: CDR1 MDHEN and CDR2 SYDVKM. CDR3 size: 16 residues. The V and J ends lost 1 base and 0 bases respectively, with 10 bases between them. Here the CDR3 reads CASSLYVSNSNQPQHF. As DNA, the CDR3 is TGTGCCAGCAGTTTATATGTCAGTAATAGCAATCAGCCCCAGCATTTT.

CDR3 nucleotides: TGTGCCAGCAGCCTTACTAGGGTCGGCGAGCAGTACTTC. The encoded protein is CASSLTRVGEQYF. This chain connects TRBV11-2 to TRBJ2-7, with D possibly matching TRBD2 (5 bases). CDR1 is SGHAT and CDR2 is FQNNGV in the germline V gene. The CDR3 is 13 residues long. V was pared by 5 bases and J by 6 bases, with 14 bases between.

This chain uses TRBV19 with TRBJ2-1; D not certain. CDR3 length: 16 amino acids. Germline-derived CDR1 and CDR2 are LNHDA and SQIVND (reference sequence). V shed 7 bases and J shed 2 bases, with 18 bases lying between them. The CDR3 reads CASKSGLSSPYNEQFF. The CDR3 nucleotides are TGTGCCAGTAAATCGGGTCTATCCTCTCCCTACAATGAGCAGTTCTTC.

The chain recombines TRBV5-1 with TRBJ2-5, with D possibly matching TRBD1 (6 bases). V was pared by 2 bases and J by 2 bases, with 10 bases between. The CDR3 has 14 amino acids. Per germline, CDR1 SGHRS and CDR2 YFSETQ. The CDR3 protein is CASSLGQRQETQYF. CDR3 bases: TGCGCCAGCAGCTTAGGACAGCGACAAGAGACCCAGTACTTC.

The chain joins TRBV5-4 to TRBJ2-7; TRBD2 agrees at 7 bases. V was pared by 4 bases and J by 5 bases, with 12 bases of the junction left unmatched. Germline lookup yields CDR1 SGHNT and CDR2 YYREEE (reference sequence). The CDR3 spans 15 residues. In nucleotides, the CDR3 is TGTGCCAGCAGCCCGAAGGCGGGGGAAAGCAACGAGCAGTACTTC. Its translation: CASSPKAGESNEQYF. Variable domain in full (rest from reference TRBV5-4 and TRBJ2-7): ETGVTQSPTHLIKTRGQQVTLRCSSQSGHNTVSWYQQALGQGPQFIFQYYREEENGRGNFPPRFSGLQFPNYSSELNVNALELDDSALYLCASSPKAGESNEQYFGPGTRLTVT.

The V call is TRBV29-1, the J call TRBJ2-5; possible D gene TRBD1, 5 bases. The V and J ends lost 8 bases and 0 bases respectively, with 13 bases between them. Germline V gives CDR1 SQVTM, CDR2 ANQGSEA. The CDR3 is made up of 13 amino acids. The CDR3 spells CSHSSGNQETQYF. In nucleotides, the CDR3 is TGCAGCCACTCCTCAGGGAACCAAGAGACCCAGTACTTC.

The table lists this clone with a few counts. This rearrangement joins TRBV6-2 or TRBV6-3 to TRBJ1-1; D not certain. V was shortened by 4 bases and J by 1 base, with 22 bases between the two germline ends. The germline CDR1 and CDR2 sequences are MNHEY and SVGEGT. The CDR3 is 18 residues long. The CDR3 DNA is TGTGCCAGCAGTTTAATCCCCGAAATGGAGGGTTCGAACACTGAAGCTTTCTTT. It encodes CASSLIPEMEGSNTEAFF.

The CDR3 here is CARSAGRADGTDTQYF. DNA for the CDR3: TGTGCCAGAAGCGCCGGGAGGGCCGACGGCACAGATACGCAGTATTTT. The genes are TRBV7-5 and TRBJ2-3; TRBD2, the D gene given by the table, was not confirmed from the DNA. TRBV7-5 is noted as a pseudogene. CDR3 length: 16 amino acids.

The rearrangement uses TRBV6-5 and TRBJ1-5, with D perhaps matching TRBD1 (6 bases). The V gene lost 2 bases and the J gene lost 6 bases, with 11 bases spanning the gap. This CDR3 has 14 amino acids. Looked up from germline, CDR1 is MNHEY and CDR2 is SVGAGI. The CDR3: CASSYGGYGQPQHF. The CDR3 region has the DNA TGTGCCAGCAGTTACGGGGGCTACGGTCAGCCCCAGCATTTT.

The chain combines TRBV18 with TRBJ1-1; no firm D call. The CDR3 sequence is 14 residues long. Germline-derived CDR1 and CDR2 are KGHSH and LQKENI. V lost 0 bases, J lost 1 base, and 6 bases lay in between. CDR3 protein: CASSPPAGNTEAFF. CDR3 bases: TGTGCCAGCTCACCACCGGCAGGGAACACTGAAGCTTTCTTT. The variable domain in full, with the rest retrieved from reference TRBV18 and TRBJ1-1, is NAGVMQNPRHLVRRRGQEARLRCSPMKGHSHVYWYRQLPEEGLKFMVYLQKENIIDESGMPKERFSAEFPKEGPSILRIQQVVRGDSAAYFCASSPPAGNTEAFFGQGTRLTVV.

The gene calls are TRBV3-1 (or the pseudogene TRBV3-2) and TRBJ2-5, with D possibly being TRBD2 (5 bases). Germline V gene data show CDR1 as LGHDT and CDR2 as YNNKEL (reference sequence). The CDR3 contains 13 residues. The ends were cut back, 1 base at V and 6 bases at J, with 9 bases in the middle. The CDR3 DNA reads as TGTGCCAGCAGCCAAGCGGCTAGCCAGACCCAGTACTTC. Translation gives CASSQAASQTQYF.

Of note for this clone: An end of the junction differs from the germline gene, which may be a read error. The chain employs TRBV15 and TRBJ2-5; D perhaps matches TRBD2 (5 bases). Germline CDR1 is LNHNV and CDR2 is YYDKDF (reference sequence). The CDR3 contains 15 residues. The CDR3 nucleotides read TGTGCCACCAGCAGAGATTTCGCGGGCCAAGGGACCCAGTACTTC. As protein: CATSRDFAGQGTQYF.

The chain has TRBV10-3 and TRBJ1-5, with unresolved D. The germline V gene has CDR1 ENHRY and CDR2 SYGVKD. Deletions cut 1 base from V and 3 bases from J, with 10 bases between. CDR3 size: 15 residues. CDR3 in amino acids: CAISEWSTNNQPQHF. CDR3 bases: TGTGCCATCAGTGAGTGGAGCACTAACAATCAGCCCCAGCATTTT.

The J gene is TRBJ1-5, the V gene TRBV30; 7 nucleotides line up with TRBD1. The CDR3 length is 15 residues. J gave up 1 base and V 4 bases, and 7 bases lay outside the gene matches. The germline V gene has CDR1 GTSNPN and CDR2 SVGIG (reference sequence). This CDR3 reads CAWTPTGISNQPQHF. The CDR3, as DNA: TGTGCCTGGACCCCGACAGGGATCAGCAATCAGCCCCAGCATTTT.

This chain links TRBV6-5 with TRBJ2-1, with 7 bases identical to TRBD1. The CDR3 is 16 residues long. Trimming took 0 bases from V and 8 from J; bases not matched to a gene: 10. Germline CDR1 reads MNHEY; CDR2 reads SVGAGI. This CDR3 reads CASSYSTGKVFYEQFF. The CDR3 DNA reads as TGTGCCAGCAGTTACTCGACAGGGAAGGTTTTCTATGAGCAGTTCTTC.

This clone was seen just once. The chain uses TRBV11-3 and TRBJ1-2; D remains ambiguous. The V end was cut by 4 bases, the J end by 8 bases, with 14 bases between. The germline CDR1 and CDR2 sequences are SGHNT and YENEEA. The CDR3 loop spans 13 amino acids. This CDR3 reads CASSSPTGLGYTF. CDR3 bases: TGTGCCAGCAGCTCACCGACCGGGTTGGGCTACACCTTC.

V and J are TRBV7-3 and TRBJ2-3; weak D call: TRBD2 (5 bases). Germline loops: CDR1 SGHTA, CDR2 FQGTGA. V was pared by 2 bases and J by 2 bases, with 11 bases between. The CDR3 runs 15 residues. DNA of the CDR3: TGTGCCAGCAGCTTAGCGGCGAGGGCCACAGATACGCAGTATTTT. Its protein product is CASSLAARATDTQYF.

The genes are TRBV30 and TRBJ1-6; 7 nucleotides line up with TRBD1. This CDR3 contains 16 residues. Germline V gene data show CDR1 as GTSNPN and CDR2 as SVGIG (reference sequence). V gave up 5 bases and J gave up 6 bases; unmatched junction bases: 13. This CDR3 reads CAWDPGQAGLNSPLHF. CDR3 DNA sequence: TGTGCCTGGGATCCTGGACAGGCAGGCCTTAATTCACCCCTCCACTTT. Variable domain in full (rest from reference TRBV30 and TRBJ1-6): SQTIHQWPATLVQPVGSPLSLECTVEGTSNPNLYWYRQAAGRGLQLLFYSVGIGQISSEVPQNLSASRPQDRQFILSSKKLLLSDSGFYLCAWDPGQAGLNSPLHFGNGTRLTVT.

The chain has TRBV4-1 and TRBJ2-3, with 10 bases fitting TRBD2. V dropped 4 bases and J dropped 1; count of bases not matched to a gene: 11. Germline CDR1 is MGHRA and CDR2 is YSYEKL. The CDR3 length is 18 residues. The CDR3 bases are TGCGCCAGCAGCCCAGGCGGGGATAGCGGGGGGCGCACAGATACGCAGTATTTT. Protein: CASSPGGDSGGRTDTQYF.

The table lists this clone with a count of one. The chain uses TRBV9 and TRBJ2-5; D perhaps matches TRBD1 (7 bases). This CDR3 contains 14 residues. Germline CDR1 is SGDLS and CDR2 is YYNGEE. V was cut by 7 bases and J by 1 base, with 14 bases left in between. Here the CDR3 DNA reads TGTGCCAGCCAGGGGGGCGGTTCCCAAGAGACCCAGTACTTC. This encodes CASQGGGSQETQYF. The full variable domain, in which reference TRBV9 and TRBJ2-5 provide the parts outside the CDR3, is DSGVTQTPKHLITATGQRVTLRCSPRSGDLSVYWYQQSLDQGLQFLIQYYNGEERAKGNILERFSAQQFPDLHSELNLSSLELGDSALYFCASQGGGSQETQYFGPGTRLLVL.

The chain has TRBV10-1 and TRBJ1-1, with TRBD1 as a possible D gene (5 bases). The CDR3 spans 16 residues. CDR1 is WNHNN and CDR2 is SYGVQD in the germline V gene (reference sequence). Trimming took 1 base from V and 0 from J, leaving 12 bases between them. In nucleotides, the CDR3 is TGCGCCAGCAGTGAGTTCCAGGGTGTGGTGAACACTGAAGCTTTCTTT. This encodes CASSEFQGVVNTEAFF.

The V call is TRBV4-1, the J call TRBJ2-5, with TRBD2 matching 8 bases. The germline CDR1 and CDR2 sequences are MGHRA and YSYEKL. After removal of 4 bases from V and 2 bases from J, the junction contained 9 bases not matched to a gene. The CDR3 consists of 16 residues. The CDR3 sequence is CASSLGSGVIQETQYF. The CDR3 nucleotides read TGCGCCAGCAGCCTGGGTAGCGGGGTGATACAAGAGACCCAGTACTTC.

This rearrangement joins TRBV19 to TRBJ1-1; D is undetermined. Germline lookup yields CDR1 LNHDA and CDR2 SQIVND (reference sequence). The CDR3 has 12 amino acids. With 9 bases removed from V and 5 bases from J, the gap between germline ends came to 13 bases. DNA for the CDR3: TGTGCCAGCAGACCGAGGAATACTGAAGCTTTCTTT. Translation gives CASRPRNTEAFF.

J is TRBJ1-5 and V is TRBV6-6, with 8 bases matching TRBD1. Germline V lookup: CDR1 MNHNY, CDR2 SVGAGI (reference sequence). Trimming at V came to 2 bases and at J to 2 bases, leaving 5 bases not matched to a gene. The CDR3 totals 16 residues. The CDR3 is CASSYPGTGGNQPQHF. In DNA form, the CDR3 reads TGTGCCAGCAGTTACCCGGGGACAGGCGGCAATCAGCCCCAGCATTTT.

CDR3 DNA: TGTGCCAGCAGCTTAGGCCAGCGGGATACGCAGTATTTT. It specifies CASSLGQRDTQYF. The gene calls are TRBV7-2 and TRBJ2-3, with D possibly TRBD2 on 5 matching bases. Germline-derived CDR1 and CDR2 are SGHTA and FQGNSA. This CDR3 has 13 residues. Trimming left V 1 base short and J 6 bases short, with 8 bases between.

CDR3 sequence reads: CASSEAGTGGNEQFF. CDR3 DNA sequence: TGCGCCAGCAGCGAAGCCGGGACAGGGGGCAATGAGCAGTTCTTC. V is TRBV5-1 and J is TRBJ2-1; 11 nucleotides align to TRBD1. Germline CDR1 reads SGHRS; CDR2 reads YFSETQ. V dropped 4 bases and J dropped 6; count of bases not matched to a gene: 6. This CDR3 region has 15 residues.

This chain connects TRBV5-1 to TRBJ2-1; TRBD2 might be the D (6 bases). The CDR3 contains 15 residues. Trimming pared 6 bases from V and 6 bases from J, leaving 19 bases between. The germline V gene encodes CDR1 SGHRS and CDR2 YFSETQ. DNA of the CDR3: TGCGCCAGCATCTCCGGGGCGGGGAGGATCAATGAGCAGTTCTTC. It specifies CASISGAGRINEQFF. The whole variable domain, filled in from reference TRBV5-1 and TRBJ2-1, reads KAGVTQTPRYLIKTRGQQVTLSCSPISGHRSVSWYQQTPGQGLQFLFEYFSETQRNKGNFPGRFSGRQFSNSRSEMNVSTLELGDSALYLCASISGAGRINEQFFGPGTRLTVL.

The rearrangement joins TRBV5-4 to TRBJ1-2, with D possibly matching TRBD1 (5 bases). This CDR3 is 13 amino acids long. CDR1 is SGHNT, CDR2 YYREEE, per germline (reference sequence). V lost 2 bases, J lost 8 bases, and 13 bases lay in between. CDR3 sequence: CASSFRRGEGYTF. CDR3 sequence (DNA): TGTGCCAGCAGCTTTAGACGGGGGGAGGGCTACACCTTC.